This TCR beta chain was captured in a study of HIV-infected patients and healthy controls. General study findings and limits: Compared with controls, mean Gini indices were significantly raised in HIV-infected repertoires, possibly indicating oligoclonality. CDR3 sharing between individuals was lower in HIV-infected patients than in healthy controls.

The V end was cut by 4 bases, the J end by 3 bases, with 13 bases between. This CDR3 spans 15 amino acids. Germline lookup yields CDR1 SEHNR and CDR2 FQNEAQ (reference sequence). Whole blood was used without fractionation, so all unsorted peripheral T cells were included. Enrolled donors were untreated HIV-infected adults about to begin antiretroviral therapy. This clonotype was seen repeatedly, ten times or more. Its antigen is not known. Reverse transcription used about 510 ng RNA and constant-region primers for alpha and beta. Each of the alpha and beta chains got its own library through chain-specific third strand synthesis with indices. A 5' RACE adapter with a random hexamer and the SP2 primer site was joined to cDNA. TCRdb ran MiXCR on the 5' RACE reads and lists one entry per CDR3 protein. The table includes 8,100 or so distinct CDR3 sequences, 9.3% detected once.

The receptor comes from an adult with HIV infection. The rearrangement joins TRBV7-9 to TRBJ2-1; a weak D match, TRBD2 (6 bases). The sequencing used blood, collected before antiretroviral therapy. In DNA form, the CDR3 reads TGTGCCAGCAGCTCCAGCGGGCCCCTCTACAATGAGCAGTTCTTC. Its protein product is CASSSSGPLYNEQFF.